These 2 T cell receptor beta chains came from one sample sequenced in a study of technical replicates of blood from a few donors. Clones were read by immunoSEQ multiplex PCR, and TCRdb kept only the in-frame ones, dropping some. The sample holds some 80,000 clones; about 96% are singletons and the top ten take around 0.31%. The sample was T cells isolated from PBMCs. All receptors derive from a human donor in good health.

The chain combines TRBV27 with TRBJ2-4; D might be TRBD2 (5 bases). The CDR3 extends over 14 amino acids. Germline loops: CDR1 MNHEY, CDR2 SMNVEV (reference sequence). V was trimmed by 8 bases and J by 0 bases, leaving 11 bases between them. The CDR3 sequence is CASGETLAKNIQYF. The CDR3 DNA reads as TGTGCCAGCGGGGAGACCCTAGCCAAAAACATTCAGTACTTC.

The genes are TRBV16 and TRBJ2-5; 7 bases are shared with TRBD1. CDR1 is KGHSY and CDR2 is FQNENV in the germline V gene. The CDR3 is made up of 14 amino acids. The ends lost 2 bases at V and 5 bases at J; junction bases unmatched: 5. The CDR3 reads CASSQNRGMETQYF. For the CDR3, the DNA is TGTGCCAGCAGCCAAAACAGGGGAATGGAGACCCAGTACTTC.